The next 30 T cell receptor beta chains were all read from a single sample in a study of T cell repertoires in cytomegalovirus infection. TCRdb fed the reads into MiXCR, producing one record per CDR3 protein. The sample shows under 200,000 distinct CDR3 sequences, 8% to 10% of them seen only once. The sample consisted of PBMCs. Receptor source: a human donor in good health (CMV status not recorded). Some clones in this sample may be carry-over from other donors' samples.

This clonotype was picked up many times. This rearrangement joins TRBV7-2 to TRBJ1-2; D not certain. The ends were cut back, 6 bases at V and 2 bases at J, with 13 bases in the middle. There are 14 residues in the CDR3. CDR1 and CDR2 (germline): SGHTA, FQGNSA. The CDR3 region has the DNA TGTGCCAGCAGGAGTGGATTTCTGAACTATGGCTACACCTTC. Its translation is CASRSGFLNYGYTF.

This clonotype was picked up many times. The gene calls are TRBV19 and TRBJ1-1; D is undetermined. Trimming stripped 1 base from V and 1 base from J, with 7 bases between. The CDR3 sequence is 14 residues long. Germline V gives CDR1 LNHDA, CDR2 SQIVND (reference sequence). The CDR3 reads CASSIGAENTEAFF. CDR3 coding DNA: TGTGCCAGTAGTATAGGCGCAGAGAACACTGAAGCTTTCTTT.

This chain links TRBV30 with TRBJ1-5, with a weak D call TRBD1 (6 bases). Germline CDR1 reads GTSNPN; CDR2 reads SVGIG (reference sequence). This CDR3 contains 12 residues. Trimming stripped 3 bases from V and 7 bases from J, with 10 bases between. CDR3 sequence: CAWRQGLQPQHF. DNA of the CDR3: TGTGCCTGGAGACAGGGTTTGCAGCCCCAGCATTTT.

The rearrangement links TRBV28 to TRBJ1-2; no clear D gene. Germline V lookup: CDR1 MDHEN, CDR2 SYDVKM. CDR3 length equals 14 residues. V was cut by 7 bases and J by 1 base, with 13 bases left in between. The CDR3 loop reads CASKWAGRNYGYTF. The CDR3 coding sequence is TGTGCCAGCAAATGGGCAGGTCGTAACTATGGCTACACCTTC.

This clonotype was found many times. The rearrangement uses TRBV7-2 and TRBJ1-5; D is possibly TRBD1 (6 bases). Germline V gives CDR1 SGHTA, CDR2 FQGNSA. The CDR3 length is 14 residues. V dropped 3 bases and J dropped 6 bases, with 12 bases sitting between them. The CDR3 nucleotides read TGTGCCAGCAGCTTGACAGGTATCGGTCAGCCCCAGCATTTT. Its protein product is CASSLTGIGQPQHF. The whole variable domain, filled in from reference TRBV7-2 and TRBJ1-5, reads GAGVSQSPSNKVTEKGKDVELRCDPISGHTALYWYRQSLGQGLEFLIYFQGNSAPDKSGLPSDRFSAERTGGSVSTLTIQRTQQEDSAVYLCASSLTGIGQPQHFGDGTRLSIL.

This clonotype was recorded many times. The rearrangement links TRBV6-6 to TRBJ2-7; 7 nucleotides agree with TRBD2. This CDR3 region has 16 residues. The trim removed 0 bases at V and 3 bases at J, leaving 8 bases unmatched. Per germline, CDR1 MNHNY and CDR2 SVGAGI (reference sequence). CDR3 sequence reads: CASSYSSTASGYEQYF. Written as DNA, the CDR3 is TGTGCCAGCAGTTACTCGTCCACGGCTAGCGGCTACGAGCAGTACTTC.

This clonotype showed up just a few times. The V and J genes are TRBV19 and TRBJ1-4; D remains ambiguous. CDR3 size: 13 residues. CDR1 and CDR2 from the germline V gene are LNHDA and SQIVND (reference sequence). V was clipped by 7 bases and J by 8 bases, with 14 bases between them. CDR3 nucleotides: TGTGCCAGTACGGAGTCACGAGGGGAAAAACTGTTTTTT. This gives the protein CASTESRGEKLFF. Full variable domain (outside the CDR3, taken from reference TRBV19 and TRBJ1-4): DGGITQSPKYLFRKEGQNVTLSCEQNLNHDAMYWYRQDPGQGLRLIYYSQIVNDFQKGDIAEGYSVSREKKESFPLTVTSAQKNPTAFYLCASTESRGEKLFFGSGTQLSVL.

This clonotype was recorded many times. The chain joins TRBV7-2 to TRBJ1-2; the match to TRBD1 covers 10 bases. The CDR3 has 14 amino acids. The J segment lost 5 bases and the V segment lost 1 base, leaving 1 base of the junction unmatched. Per germline, CDR1 SGHTA and CDR2 FQGNSA. CDR3 region: CASSLGDRGYGYTF. The CDR3 bases are TGTGCCAGCAGCTTAGGGGACAGGGGATATGGCTACACCTTC. Full variable domain (outside the CDR3, taken from reference TRBV7-2 and TRBJ1-2): GAGVSQSPSNKVTEKGKDVELRCDPISGHTALYWYRQSLGQGLEFLIYFQGNSAPDKSGLPSDRFSAERTGGSVSTLTIQRTQQEDSAVYLCASSLGDRGYGYTFGSGTRLTVV.

This clonotype was seen ten or more times. J is TRBJ2-7 and V is TRBV7-2; D gene uncertain. V was pared by 4 bases and J by 2 bases, with 6 bases between. Looked up from germline, CDR1 is SGHTA and CDR2 is FQGNSA. The CDR3 covers 12 residues. The CDR3 region is CASSSIAYEQYF. The CDR3 DNA reads as TGTGCCAGCAGCTCCATCGCCTACGAGCAGTACTTC.

V and J are TRBV5-1 and TRBJ1-4; 8 nucleotides agree with TRBD1. The CDR3 consists of 14 residues. Unmatched junction bases numbered 5, after V lost 2 bases and J lost 8 bases. Germline V gene data show CDR1 as SGHRS and CDR2 as YFSETQ. As DNA, the CDR3 is TGCGCCAGCAGCTTCCAGGGGGCAGAGGAAAAACTGTTTTTT. The encoded protein is CASSFQGAEEKLFF.

The genes are TRBV28 and TRBJ2-5; D is uncertain. Trimming pared 4 bases from V and 4 bases from J, leaving 7 bases between. The CDR3 runs to 12 residues. CDR1 and CDR2 from the germline V gene are MDHEN and SYDVKM. CDR3 nucleotide sequence: TGTGCCAGCAGTTGGAGCGTAGAGACCCAGTACTTC. Translated: CASSWSVETQYF.

This sequence joins TRBV28 and TRBJ2-2; no clear D gene. Trimming shortened V by 3 bases and J by 7 bases, and 9 bases separated the two germline ends. The CDR3 sequence is 13 residues long. CDR1 and CDR2 from the germline V gene are MDHEN and SYDVKM. The CDR3 is CASSFRFNGELFF. The CDR3 DNA is TGTGCCAGCAGTTTCAGATTCAACGGGGAGCTGTTTTTT.

At least ten counts were recorded for this clonotype. The gene calls are TRBV7-2 and TRBJ1-1; no definite D call. There are 13 residues in the CDR3. V gave up 5 bases and J gave up 11 bases, with 18 bases separating them. Looked up from germline, CDR1 is SGHTA and CDR2 is FQGNSA. The CDR3 nucleotides are TGTGCCAGCAGCCTCGGCGGCAGGCCGTATGCTTTCTTT. Protein product: CASSLGGRPYAFF. Combining the CDR3 with reference TRBV7-2 and TRBJ1-1 gives the whole variable domain GAGVSQSPSNKVTEKGKDVELRCDPISGHTALYWYRQSLGQGLEFLIYFQGNSAPDKSGLPSDRFSAERTGGSVSTLTIQRTQQEDSAVYLCASSLGGRPYAFFGQGTRLTVV.

This clonotype was detected a few times. The chain couples TRBV28 to TRBJ1-1; 8 positions agree with TRBD1. Germline trimming cut 1 base from V and 5 bases from J; bases unmatched to any gene: 3. Germline V CDR1 and CDR2: MDHEN, SYDVKM. The CDR3 has 14 residues. The CDR3 bases are TGTGCCAGCAGTTTATCCAGGGGGCTAACTGAAGCTTTCTTT. Protein: CASSLSRGLTEAFF.

In this sample, this clonotype turned up many times. The chain combines TRBV7-2 with TRBJ1-2; no clear D. The CDR3 totals 16 residues. Trimming took off 4 bases at V and 0 bases at J, with 15 bases between the two ends. Germline lookup yields CDR1 SGHTA and CDR2 FQGNSA. The CDR3, as DNA: TGTGCCAGCAGCTCCCCATCAAAATTTCCTAACTATGGCTACACCTTC. It encodes CASSSPSKFPNYGYTF.

This clonotype was seen more than once but under ten times. This chain links TRBV2 with TRBJ1-6; no clear D gene. Looked up from germline, CDR1 is SNHLY and CDR2 is FYNNEI. The CDR3 sequence is 19 residues long. V gave up 2 bases and J gave up 0 bases, with 17 bases separating them. The CDR3 loop is CASSEPGGQSYSYNSPLHF. In nucleotides, the CDR3 is TGTGCCAGCAGTGAACCCGGAGGGCAGTCCTACTCCTATAATTCACCCCTCCACTTT. Using reference TRBV2 and TRBJ1-6 for the parts outside the CDR3, the full variable domain is EPEVTQTPSHQVTQMGQEVILRCVPISNHLYFYWYRQILGQKVEFLVSFYNNEISEKSEIFDDQFSVERPDGSNFTLKIRSTKLEDSAMYFCASSEPGGQSYSYNSPLHFGNGTRLTVT.

This clonotype has only a few counts. The genes are TRBV7-2 and TRBJ2-2, with D hard to call. The germline V gene encodes CDR1 SGHTA and CDR2 FQGNSA. Trimming cost V 3 bases and J 8 bases, with 13 bases left between them. The CDR3 consists of 14 residues. This CDR3 is CASSLGERTGELFF. The DNA of the CDR3 is TGTGCCAGCAGCTTGGGCGAGAGAACTGGGGAGCTGTTTTTT.

This chain uses TRBV20-1 with TRBJ2-7; 7 bases are shared with TRBD1. The V gene's germline CDR1 is DFQATT and CDR2 SNEGSKA (reference sequence). The CDR3 is 14 amino acids. J lost 6 bases, V lost 5 bases, and 13 bases had no gene match. The CDR3 sequence is CSAVLGTATIEQYF. CDR3 DNA: TGCAGTGCTGTTTTAGGGACAGCGACTATCGAGCAGTACTTC.

This clonotype was found many times. The chain uses TRBV28 and TRBJ2-1; TRBD2 aligns across 8 bases. The V gene's germline CDR1 is MDHEN and CDR2 SYDVKM. This CDR3 has 16 amino acids. V lost 6 bases to trimming and J lost 9 bases; unmatched junction nucleotides: 16. The DNA for the CDR3 is TGTGCCAGCAGACTCCCCTCAAGTGCGGGGGGCGGTGAGCAGTTCTTC. Residues: CASRLPSSAGGGEQFF. Full variable domain (remainder filled in from reference TRBV28 and TRBJ2-1): DVKVTQSSRYLVKRTGEKVFLECVQDMDHENMFWYRQDPGLGLRLIYFSYDVKMKEKGDIPEGYSVSREKKERFSLILESASTNQTSMYLCASRLPSSAGGGEQFFGPGTRLTVL.

The table lists this clonotype with many counts. The chain has TRBV7-9 and TRBJ2-1; the match to TRBD2 covers 7 bases. The CDR3 contains 16 residues. Germline CDR1 reads SEHNR; CDR2 reads FQNEAQ (reference sequence). Unmatched junction bases numbered 10, after V lost 5 bases and J lost 3 bases. The CDR3 nucleotides read TGTGCCAGCAGCCAACACGGACTAGAGGGCTACAATGAGCAGTTCTTC. Protein: CASSQHGLEGYNEQFF.

This clonotype was counted at least ten times. The CDR3 loop is CASDRDNYNEQFF. The CDR3 bases are TGTGCCAGCGACCGGGACAACTACAATGAGCAGTTCTTC. This chain connects TRBV7-2 to TRBJ2-1; D is possibly TRBD1 (6 bases). V was pared by 8 bases and J by 3 bases, with 11 bases between. Germline CDR1 is SGHTA and CDR2 is FQGNSA. The CDR3 runs to 13 residues.

This clonotype was observed many times. The V call is TRBV7-2, the J call TRBJ2-3, with 12 bases identical to TRBD2. The CDR3 spans 19 residues. Trimming cost V 5 bases and J 3 bases; bases outside gene matches: 15. Germline CDR1 and CDR2: SGHTA and FQGNSA. CDR3 region: CASSDKASGGAVWTDTQYF. The CDR3 bases are TGTGCCAGCAGCGATAAGGCTAGCGGGGGGGCGGTGTGGACAGATACGCAGTATTTT.

This clonotype was detected ten times or more. This chain uses TRBV7-9 with TRBJ1-5, with D tentatively TRBD1 (6 bases). The ends were cut back, 6 bases at V and 7 bases at J, with 13 bases in the middle. This CDR3 spans 13 amino acids. CDR1 and CDR2 (germline): SEHNR, FQNEAQ (reference sequence). DNA for the CDR3: TGTGCCAGCAGTCTACAGGGACAACAGCCCCAGCATTTT. Its translation is CASSLQGQQPQHF. Supplemented by reference TRBV7-9 and TRBJ1-5, the full variable domain reads DTGVSQNPRHKITKRGQNVTFRCDPISEHNRLYWYRQTLGQGPEFLTYFQNEAQLEKSRLLSDRFSAERPKGSFSTLEIQRTEQGDSAMYLCASSLQGQQPQHFGDGTRLSIL.

V and J are TRBV4-3 and TRBJ2-1; D possibly corresponds to TRBD1 (5 bases). V lost 1 base to trimming and J lost 7 bases, with 11 bases between them. CDR1 is LGHNA and CDR2 is YSLEER in the germline V gene. This CDR3 is built from 14 residues. In DNA, the CDR3 is TGCGCCAGCAGCCAAGGGGGCGCCCTTAATGAGCAGTTCTTC. Its protein is CASSQGGALNEQFF.

The chain recombines TRBV19 with TRBJ1-5, with D perhaps matching TRBD1 (6 bases). V was cut by 4 bases and J by 7 bases, with 20 bases left in between. CDR3 size: 16 residues. Germline CDR1 is LNHDA and CDR2 is SQIVND (reference sequence). The CDR3: CASSTRLRDIGQPQHF. The CDR3 region has the DNA TGTGCCAGTAGTACGCGCCTCCGGGACATAGGACAGCCCCAGCATTTT.

The table lists this clonotype with many counts. As DNA, the CDR3 is TGCAGTGTAAATAGCGGGACCTTCTACGAGCAGTACTTC. Amino acid sequence: CSVNSGTFYEQYF. The chain links TRBV20-1 to TRBJ2-7, with TRBD2 identical over 8 bases. Unmatched junction bases numbered 8, after V lost 7 bases and J lost 3 bases. The CDR3 extends over 13 amino acids. Germline CDR1 and CDR2: DFQATT and SNEGSKA (reference sequence).

This clonotype showed up many times. The CDR3 region has the DNA TGTGCCAGCAGTTACTCTCCTAGCGGGATGTACGAGCAGTACTTC. Translated, it gives CASSYSPSGMYEQYF. The chain recombines TRBV6-2 or TRBV6-3 with TRBJ2-7, with 9 nucleotides matching TRBD2. Per the germline V gene, CDR1 is MNHEY and CDR2 is SVGEGT. V gave up 0 bases and J gave up 4 bases; unmatched junction bases: 4. CDR3 size: 15 residues.

V and J are TRBV2 and TRBJ2-3, with 8 bases fitting TRBD2. Germline CDR1 SNHLY, CDR2 FYNNEI. Trimming cost V 7 bases and J 14 bases; bases outside gene matches: 8. The CDR3 is 11 residues long. The CDR3 nucleotides are TGTGCCAGCATGGGGACTAGTCTCTCGTATTTT. It codes for CASMGTSLSYF.

This clonotype was observed a few times. The V gene is TRBV2, the J gene TRBJ2-7; the match to TRBD2 covers 10 bases. The V gene end was trimmed by 5 bases and the J gene end by 5 bases; junction bases not matched to a gene: 6. The length of the CDR3 is 14 residues. The V gene's germline CDR1 is SNHLY and CDR2 FYNNEI. CDR3 region: CASSWDGLADEQYF. CDR3 nucleotides: TGTGCCAGCAGTTGGGACGGACTAGCGGACGAGCAGTACTTC. The whole variable domain, remainder taken from reference TRBV2 and TRBJ2-7, is EPEVTQTPSHQVTQMGQEVILRCVPISNHLYFYWYRQILGQKVEFLVSFYNNEISEKSEIFDDQFSVERPDGSNFTLKIRSTKLEDSAMYFCASSWDGLADEQYFGPGTRLTVT.

This clonotype was recorded at least ten times. The rearrangement joins TRBV7-2 to TRBJ1-2; D is uncertain. Looked up from germline, CDR1 is SGHTA and CDR2 is FQGNSA. V was pared by 1 base and J by 4 bases, with 13 bases between. The CDR3 runs to 15 residues. The DNA for the CDR3 is TGTGCCAGCAGCTTAGTAGGAGTAACTGGCTATGGCTACACCTTC. Its translation: CASSLVGVTGYGYTF.